This T cell receptor (beta chain) is drawn from a study of blood T cell repertoires in COVID-19. Method: immunoSEQ multiplex PCR; TCRdb's copy keeps in-frame clones and lacks some. The data show 300,000 to 400,000 clones, with around 87% seen just once and around 7.8% held by the top ten. The sample comprised peripheral blood. The clonotype comes from a woman aged 45-60 years who had recovered from COVID-19.

The CDR3 DNA is TGTGCCAGCGGGACAGGGCGCCGAGGCTACACCTTC. Encoded protein: CASGTGRRGYTF. The chain links TRBV19 to TRBJ1-2, with 9 bases identical to TRBD1. In germline, CDR1 is LNHDA, CDR2 SQIVND (reference sequence). Trimming removed 9 bases from V and 8 bases from J; junction bases left unmatched: 7. The CDR3 runs to 12 residues.